This note documents a single TCR beta chain sequence. Antigen unknown. These data are taken from a study of PD-1 blockade in classical Hodgkin lymphoma. At the level of the study: Intravenous nivolumab at 3 mg/kg was given to patients every 2 weeks.

Study-wide points: Partial responders and progressors had significantly lower baseline TCR diversity. Relapsed/refractory patients reportedly had lower baseline diversity than newly diagnosed patients. Reasons behind the repertoire differences stay unclear, perhaps disease activity or earlier therapy.

Sequenced by immunoSEQ multiplex PCR; TCRdb stores in-frame clones only, minus some. The table records under 110,000 clones, roughly 91% of them present only once. Each patient experienced a relapse that followed autologous stem cell transplantation, and brentuximab vedotin exposure varied. V lost 0 bases, J lost 4 bases, and 9 bases stayed unmatched. Germline CDR1 is LGHNA and CDR2 is YSLEER. CDR3 size: 16 residues. This rearrangement joins TRBV4-3 to TRBJ2-7, with 7 bases lining up with TRBD2. Sequenced here: peripheral blood mononuclear cells (PBMCs), sampled before the second cycle of nivolumab. The TCR comes from a human donor with classical Hodgkin lymphoma. The CDR3 reads CASSQEGPGGFYEQYF. CDR3 bases: TGCGCCAGCAGCCAAGAAGGTCCCGGGGGGTTTTACGAGCAGTACTTC.